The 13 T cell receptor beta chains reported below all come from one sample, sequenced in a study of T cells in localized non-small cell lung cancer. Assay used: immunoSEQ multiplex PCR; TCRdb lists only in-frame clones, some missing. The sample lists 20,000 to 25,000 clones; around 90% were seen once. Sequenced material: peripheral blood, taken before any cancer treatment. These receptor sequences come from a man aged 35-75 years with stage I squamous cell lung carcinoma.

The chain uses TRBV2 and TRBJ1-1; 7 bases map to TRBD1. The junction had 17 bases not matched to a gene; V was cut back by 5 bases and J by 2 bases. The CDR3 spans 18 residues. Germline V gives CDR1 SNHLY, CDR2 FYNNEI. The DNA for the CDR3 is TGTGCCAGCAGTTCTTCTGACAGGGTGGTTTTCGGAAACACTGAAGCTTTCTTT. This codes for CASSSSDRVVFGNTEAFF.

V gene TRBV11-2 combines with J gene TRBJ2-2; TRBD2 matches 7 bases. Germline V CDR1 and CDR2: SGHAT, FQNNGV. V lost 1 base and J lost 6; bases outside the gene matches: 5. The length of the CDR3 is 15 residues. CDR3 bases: TGTGCCAGCAGCTTAGCGGGGGGACGCGCCGGGGAGCTGTTTTTT. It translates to CASSLAGGRAGELFF.

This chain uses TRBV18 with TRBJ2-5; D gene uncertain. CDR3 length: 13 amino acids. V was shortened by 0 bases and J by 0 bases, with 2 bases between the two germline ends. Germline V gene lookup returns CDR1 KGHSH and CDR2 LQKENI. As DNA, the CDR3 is TGTGCCAGCTCACCACCGAACCAAGAGACCCAGTACTTC. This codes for CASSPPNQETQYF. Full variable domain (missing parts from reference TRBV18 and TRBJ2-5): NAGVMQNPRHLVRRRGQEARLRCSPMKGHSHVYWYRQLPEEGLKFMVYLQKENIIDESGMPKERFSAEFPKEGPSILRIQQVVRGDSAAYFCASSPPNQETQYFGPGTRLLVL.

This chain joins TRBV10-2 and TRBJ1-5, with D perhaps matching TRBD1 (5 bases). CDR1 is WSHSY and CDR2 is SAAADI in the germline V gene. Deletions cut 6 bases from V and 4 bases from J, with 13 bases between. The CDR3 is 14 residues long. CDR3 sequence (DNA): TGCGCCAGCAGACCAGGGTTTGGGAATCAGCCCCAGCATTTT. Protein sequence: CASRPGFGNQPQHF.

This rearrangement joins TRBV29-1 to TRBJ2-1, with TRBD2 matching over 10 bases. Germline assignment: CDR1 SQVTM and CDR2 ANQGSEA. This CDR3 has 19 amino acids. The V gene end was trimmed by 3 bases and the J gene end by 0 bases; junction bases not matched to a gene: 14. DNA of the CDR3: TGCAGCGTTGATCTAGCGGGGGCCCTTGATCGTTCCTCCTACAATGAGCAGTTCTTC. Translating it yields CSVDLAGALDRSSYNEQFF.

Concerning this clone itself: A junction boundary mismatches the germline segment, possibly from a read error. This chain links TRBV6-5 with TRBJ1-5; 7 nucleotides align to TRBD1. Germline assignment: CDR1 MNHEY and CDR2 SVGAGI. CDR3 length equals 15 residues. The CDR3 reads CASTYTGDNNQPQHF. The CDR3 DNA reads TGTGCCAGCACTTACACAGGGGACAACAATCAGCCCCAGCATTTT.

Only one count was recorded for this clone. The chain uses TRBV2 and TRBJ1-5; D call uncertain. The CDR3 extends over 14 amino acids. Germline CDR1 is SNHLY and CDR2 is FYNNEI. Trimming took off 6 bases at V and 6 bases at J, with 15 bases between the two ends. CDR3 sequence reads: CASRPGSGGQPQHF. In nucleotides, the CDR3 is TGTGCCAGCAGGCCGGGGAGTGGAGGTCAGCCCCAGCATTTT.

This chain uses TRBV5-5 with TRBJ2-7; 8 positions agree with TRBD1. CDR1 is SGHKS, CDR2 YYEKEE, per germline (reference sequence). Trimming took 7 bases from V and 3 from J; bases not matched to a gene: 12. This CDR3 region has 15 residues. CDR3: CASLTGATPRYEQYF. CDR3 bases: TGTGCCAGCTTGACAGGGGCGACTCCCCGCTACGAGCAGTACTTC.

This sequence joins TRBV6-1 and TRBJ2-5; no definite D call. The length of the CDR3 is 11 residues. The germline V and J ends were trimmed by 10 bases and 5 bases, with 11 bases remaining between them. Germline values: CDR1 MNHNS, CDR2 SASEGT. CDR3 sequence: CATDSIETQYF. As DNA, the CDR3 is TGTGCCACCGACTCGATTGAGACCCAGTACTTC.

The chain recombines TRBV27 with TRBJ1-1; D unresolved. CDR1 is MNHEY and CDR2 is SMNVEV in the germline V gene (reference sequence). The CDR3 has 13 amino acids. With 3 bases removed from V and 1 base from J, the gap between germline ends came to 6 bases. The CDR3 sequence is CASSLAGNTEAFF. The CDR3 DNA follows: TGTGCCAGCAGTTTGGCAGGGAACACTGAAGCTTTCTTT.

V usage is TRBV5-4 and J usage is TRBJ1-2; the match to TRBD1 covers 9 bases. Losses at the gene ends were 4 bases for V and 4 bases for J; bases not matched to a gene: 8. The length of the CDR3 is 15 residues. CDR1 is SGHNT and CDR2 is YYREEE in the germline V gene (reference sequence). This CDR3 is CASSLLETGGYGYTF. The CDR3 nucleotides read TGTGCCAGCAGCCTCCTCGAGACAGGGGGCTATGGCTACACCTTC.

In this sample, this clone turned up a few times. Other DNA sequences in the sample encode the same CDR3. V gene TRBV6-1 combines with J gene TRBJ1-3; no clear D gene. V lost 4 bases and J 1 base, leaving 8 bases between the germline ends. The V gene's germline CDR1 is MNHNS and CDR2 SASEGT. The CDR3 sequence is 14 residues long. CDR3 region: CASSASVSGNTIYF. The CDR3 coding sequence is TGTGCCAGCAGTGCGTCGGTTTCTGGAAACACCATATATTTT.

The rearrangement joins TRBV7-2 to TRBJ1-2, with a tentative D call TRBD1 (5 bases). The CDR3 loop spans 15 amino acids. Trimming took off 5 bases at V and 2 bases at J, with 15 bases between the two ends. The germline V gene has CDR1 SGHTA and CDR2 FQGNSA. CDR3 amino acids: CASSPQGLLNYGYTF. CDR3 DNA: TGTGCCAGCAGCCCCCAGGGACTCTTAAACTATGGCTACACCTTC.